Below, one T cell receptor beta chain is given with its context. Sequencing used immunoSEQ multiplex PCR; TCRdb keeps in-frame clones, though not all of them. The sample records some 200,000 clones, roughly nine tenths being singletons. This specimen belongs to a study of blood T cell repertoires in COVID-19. Trimming took off 6 bases at V and 7 bases at J, with 13 bases between the two ends. The CDR3 length is 13 residues. Sequenced sample: PBMCs or T cells enriched from blood (not recorded which). V and J are TRBV12-3 or TRBV12-4 and TRBJ1-5; D unclear. The TCR sequence derives from a woman between 45 and 60 years old in a cohort exposed to, infected with or recovered from COVID-19 (not recorded which). CDR3 coding DNA: TGTGCCAGCAGAACGACAAGTGCCCAGCCCCAGCATTTT. Amino acid sequence: CASRTTSAQPQHF.